This entry features one T cell receptor (beta chain) sequence. Its antigen is unknown. The entry originates in a study of shared clonotypes between healthy human individuals. Findings of the study overall: Four donors held around 5% of naive CD4 clonotypes in common. When compared with the clonotypes that were shared by all four sorted-subset donors, the non-shared clonotypes turned out to have lower generation probabilities.

V lost 5 bases and J lost 7; bases outside the gene matches: 6. CDR1 and CDR2 from the germline V gene are MDHEN and SYDVKM. The CDR3 totals 14 residues. Naivety among CD8 cells was defined by CD45RO negativity and positive CCR7 selection, thereby excluding terminally differentiated effector memory CD45RA+ cells. The protocol was immunoSEQ multiplex PCR, while the TCRdb copy is restricted to in-frame clones and leaves out a portion. The sample comprises some 630,000 clones, 90% to 97% of which are singletons, and 0.11% rests with the top ten. This TCR was recovered from a woman in her twenties or thirties in good health. The sample taken for sequencing was naive CD8+ T cells sorted from blood. This chain links TRBV28 with TRBJ2-2, with 8 nucleotides matching TRBD2. The CDR3 sequence is CASSNSGKGGELFF. The CDR3 DNA follows: TGTGCCAGCAGTAATAGCGGGAAGGGCGGGGAGCTGTTTTTT.